This is a list of T cell receptor beta chains from one sample in a study of blood T cell repertoires in COVID-19. Sequenced by immunoSEQ multiplex PCR; TCRdb stores in-frame clones only, minus some. The table records more than 200,000 clones, more than 85% of them present only once. Material: PBMCs or T cells enriched from blood (not recorded which). The source is a woman aged 30 to 39 who had recovered from COVID-19. The CDR3 runs from the conserved cysteine through the conserved F or W. The D gene is left open where the match is weak. Clone sizes are given selectively: once, few, many, or a class where the clone is expanded.

d_call	clone_size	v_call	j_call	cdr3_aa	cdr3_nt
TRBD1	.	TRBV18	TRBJ1-5	CASADRGNQPQHF	TGTGCCAGCGCGGACAGGGGGAATCAGCCCCAGCATTTT
.	.	TRBV5-1	TRBJ2-7	CASSLGQGGSYEQYF	TGCGCCAGCAGCTTGGGTCAGGGGGGTTCCTACGAGCAGTACTTC
TRBD1	.	TRBV13	TRBJ2-7	CASSLTGGAYEQYF	TGTGCCAGCAGCTTAACAGGGGGCGCGTACGAGCAGTACTTC
TRBD1	.	TRBV7-2	TRBJ2-2	CASSPTRGLDTGELFF	TGTGCCAGCAGCCCTACCAGGGGGCTAGACACCGGGGAGCTGTTTTTT
.	once	TRBV24-1	TRBJ2-1	CATSDLRVYNEQFF	TGTGCCACCAGTGATTTACGAGTTTACAATGAGCAGTTCTTC
.	.	TRBV30	TRBJ1-5	CAWSVGGDQPQHF	TGTGCCTGGAGTGTAGGAGGTGATCAGCCCCAGCATTTT
.	.	TRBV5-4	TRBJ2-2	CASSGALDHTGELFF	TGTGCCAGCAGCGGGGCGCTAGACCACACCGGGGAGCTGTTTTTT
TRBD1	.	TRBV19	TRBJ1-1	CASSVGTGNTEAFF	TGTGCCAGTAGCGTCGGGACAGGGAACACTGAAGCTTTCTTT
.	.	TRBV24-1	TRBJ2-1	CATSRDAPESSYNEQFF	TGTGCCACCAGTCGAGACGCTCCGGAGAGCTCCTACAATGAGCAGTTCTTC
TRBD2	few	TRBV7-8	TRBJ2-2	CASSQSTGGWTGELFF	TGTGCCAGCAGCCAGAGTACGGGAGGGTGGACCGGGGAGCTGTTTTTT
.	.	TRBV29-1	TRBJ2-7	CSVEDAGSPYEQYF	TGCAGCGTTGAAGACGCTGGCAGTCCCTACGAGCAGTACTTC
TRBD2	.	TRBV28	TRBJ2-5	CASQAALGTSGRETQYF	TGTGCCAGCCAAGCTGCCCTCGGGACTAGCGGAAGAGAGACCCAGTACTTC
.	.	TRBV4-3	TRBJ1-2	CASSSKGGGFSYGYTF	TGCGCCAGCAGCTCTAAGGGGGGGGGTTTTAGCTATGGCTACACCTTC
.	.	TRBV19	TRBJ1-1	CASSMGVGGHAFF	TGTGCCAGTAGTATGGGGGTTGGGGGCCATGCTTTCTTT
.	few	TRBV18	TRBJ1-1	CASSQSQVTMNTEAFF	TGTGCCAGCTCCCAATCACAGGTTACTATGAACACTGAAGCTTTCTTT
.	.	TRBV7-8	TRBJ2-7	CASSAYRILSSYEQYF	TGTGCCAGCAGCGCCTACAGGATCCTGAGCTCCTACGAGCAGTACTTC
TRBD1	.	TRBV3-1/TRBV3-2	TRBJ1-2	CASSLDRPNYGYTF	TGTGCCAGCAGTCTGGACAGGCCTAACTATGGCTACACCTTC
.	.	TRBV29-1	TRBJ2-7	CSVTLASYEQYF	TGCAGCGTCACACTAGCTTCCTACGAGCAGTACTTC
TRBD1	.	TRBV14	TRBJ1-2	CASSPWTGTLGYTF	TGTGCCAGCAGCCCCTGGACAGGTACCCTGGGCTACACCTTC
TRBD2	.	TRBV6-1	TRBJ2-1	CASSGTPSGSYNEQFF	TGTGCCAGCAGTGGAACTCCTAGCGGGAGCTACAATGAGCAGTTCTTC
.	.	TRBV3-1/TRBV3-2	TRBJ2-1	CASSLEAGGWIFYNEQFF	TGTGCCAGCAGCCTCGAGGCCGGGGGATGGATCTTCTACAATGAGCAGTTCTTC
TRBD1	.	TRBV5-1	TRBJ1-1	CASSLRGQGGTEAFF	TGCGCCAGCAGCTTGAGGGGACAGGGGGGTACTGAAGCTTTCTTT
.	.	TRBV7-6	TRBJ2-1	CASSSTLPSSYNEQFF	TGTGCCAGCAGCTCAACTCTTCCCTCCTCCTACAATGAGCAGTTCTTC
.	.	TRBV29-1	TRBJ1-2	CSVEGGPSDNYGYTF	TGCAGCGTTGAAGGAGGGCCTTCGGATAACTATGGCTACACCTTC
.	.	TRBV7-9	TRBJ1-1	CASSSGHALNTEAFF	TGTGCCAGCAGCTCGGGACACGCGCTGAACACTGAAGCTTTCTTT
.	.	TRBV30	TRBJ1-2	CAWSPQYGYTF	TGTGCCTGGAGTCCACAATATGGCTACACCTTC
.	.	TRBV11-3	TRBJ2-2	CASSPYGGYGELFF	TGTGCCAGCAGCCCCTATGGCGGGTACGGGGAGCTGTTTTTT
.	.	TRBV4-3	TRBJ1-2	CASSQQPGQRNYGYTF	TGCGCCAGCAGCCAACAACCGGGACAACGGAACTATGGCTACACCTTC
.	.	TRBV5-1	TRBJ2-7	CASSLSLSSGIYEQYF	TGCGCCAGCAGCTTGTCTCTCAGCTCAGGAATCTACGAGCAGTACTTC
.	.	TRBV14	TRBJ1-1	CASSQEPRRTEAFF	TGTGCCAGCAGCCAAGAACCCCGGCGGACTGAAGCTTTCTTT
.	few	TRBV4-1	TRBJ1-4	CASSQRERSPRGEKLFF	TGCGCCAGCAGCCAAAGGGAGAGATCGCCGCGAGGCGAAAAACTGTTTTTT
TRBD2	.	TRBV7-3	TRBJ2-2	CASSPRLAGNPNTGELFF	TGTGCCAGCAGCCCCCGACTAGCGGGGAACCCGAACACCGGGGAGCTGTTTTTT
TRBD1	.	TRBV5-1	TRBJ1-1	CASSTRQGRLAEAFF	TGCGCCAGCAGCACGAGACAGGGGAGGTTGGCTGAAGCTTTCTTT
.	.	TRBV12-5	TRBJ2-3	CASGLVQGREIRPDTQYF	TGTGCTAGTGGTTTGGTACAGGGCAGGGAGATTAGGCCAGATACGCAGTATTTT
.	.	TRBV4-1	TRBJ1-1	CASSQERRTEAFF	TGCGCCAGCAGCCAAGAGAGAAGAACTGAAGCTTTCTTT
TRBD1	.	TRBV27	TRBJ1-2	CASRSDRVSGYTF	TGTGCCAGCAGGTCGGACAGGGTCTCTGGCTACACCTTC
.	.	TRBV28	TRBJ1-2	CASRLHSGYGYTF	TGTGCCAGCAGGCTTCATTCCGGCTATGGCTACACCTTC
TRBD2	.	TRBV11-1	TRBJ2-5	CASSFPLAGIQETQYF	TGTGCCAGCAGCTTTCCACTAGCGGGAATCCAAGAGACCCAGTACTTC
.	.	TRBV18	TRBJ1-5	CASSPDQGRPQHF	TGTGCCAGCTCACCCGACCAGGGGCGGCCCCAGCATTTT
.	.	TRBV15	TRBJ2-5	CATSSGGSTKTQYF	TGTGCCACCAGCAGCGGAGGGTCTACGAAGACCCAGTACTTC
.	few	TRBV28	TRBJ2-7	CASSFSGSSYEQYF	TGTGCCAGCAGTTTCTCCGGGTCCTCCTACGAGCAGTACTTC
.	.	TRBV7-2	TRBJ1-4	CASSFQPGPGEKLFF	TGTGCCAGCAGCTTTCAACCGGGCCCGGGGGAAAAACTGTTTTTT
.	few	TRBV5-6	TRBJ1-1	CASSSGNSNTEAFF	TGTGCCAGCAGCTCGGGGAACAGCAACACTGAAGCTTTCTTT
.	.	TRBV19	TRBJ1-1	CASSPTLSLPKEAFF	TGTGCCAGTAGTCCAACACTATCCCTCCCCAAGGAAGCTTTCTTT